The present T cell receptor (beta chain) was sequenced within a study of blood T cell repertoires in COVID-19. Clones were read by immunoSEQ multiplex PCR, and TCRdb kept only the in-frame ones, dropping some. The table lists around 50,000 clones, just under 90% of them singletons. With 5 bases removed from V and 4 bases from J, the gap between germline ends came to 21 bases. Germline assignment: CDR1 MRHNA and CDR2 SNTAGT. CDR3 length: 17 residues. The sequence was collected from a woman aged 55-75 years with COVID-19, enrolled during active disease. Sequencing was performed on peripheral blood. The V gene is TRBV6-4, the J gene TRBJ1-3; unclear D gene. The CDR3 region has the DNA TGTGCCAGCAGTTGGTATAATAGGAGGAGTAGGGGAAACACCATATATTTT. This gives the protein CASSWYNRRSRGNTIYF.